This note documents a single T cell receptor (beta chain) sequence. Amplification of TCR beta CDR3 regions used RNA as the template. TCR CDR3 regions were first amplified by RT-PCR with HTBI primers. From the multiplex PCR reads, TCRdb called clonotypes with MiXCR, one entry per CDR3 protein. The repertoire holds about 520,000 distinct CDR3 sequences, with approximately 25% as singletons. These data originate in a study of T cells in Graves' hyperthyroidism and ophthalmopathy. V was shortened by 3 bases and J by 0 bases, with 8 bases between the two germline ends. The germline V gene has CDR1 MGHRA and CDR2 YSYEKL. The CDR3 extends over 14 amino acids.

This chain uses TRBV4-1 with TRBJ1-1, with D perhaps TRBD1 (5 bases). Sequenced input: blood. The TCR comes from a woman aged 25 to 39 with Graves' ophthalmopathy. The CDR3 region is CASSQDTLNTEAFF. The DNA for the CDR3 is TGCGCCAGCAGCCAGGACACTCTGAACACTGAAGCTTTCTTT.